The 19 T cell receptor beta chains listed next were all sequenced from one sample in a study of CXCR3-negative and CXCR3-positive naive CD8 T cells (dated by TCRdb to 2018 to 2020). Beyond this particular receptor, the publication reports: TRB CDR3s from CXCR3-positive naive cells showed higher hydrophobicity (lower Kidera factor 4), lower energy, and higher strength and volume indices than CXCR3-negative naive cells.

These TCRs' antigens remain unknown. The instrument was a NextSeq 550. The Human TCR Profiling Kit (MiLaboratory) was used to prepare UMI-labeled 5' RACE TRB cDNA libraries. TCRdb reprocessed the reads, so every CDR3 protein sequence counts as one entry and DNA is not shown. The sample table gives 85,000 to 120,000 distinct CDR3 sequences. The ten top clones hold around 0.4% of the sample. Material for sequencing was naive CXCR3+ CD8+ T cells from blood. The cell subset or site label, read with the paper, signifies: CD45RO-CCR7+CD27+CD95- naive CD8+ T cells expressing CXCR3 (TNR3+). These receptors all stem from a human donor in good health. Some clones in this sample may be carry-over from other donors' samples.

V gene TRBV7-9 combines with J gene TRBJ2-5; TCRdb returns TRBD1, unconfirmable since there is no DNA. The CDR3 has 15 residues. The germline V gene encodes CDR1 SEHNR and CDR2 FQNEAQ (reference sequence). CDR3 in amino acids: CASSLVGAAQETQYF.

CDR3 sequence: CASSPTKQGDEQFF. The chain has TRBV12-3 or TRBV12-4 and TRBJ2-1; TCRdb returns TRBD1, unconfirmable since there is no DNA. The length of the CDR3 is 14 residues.

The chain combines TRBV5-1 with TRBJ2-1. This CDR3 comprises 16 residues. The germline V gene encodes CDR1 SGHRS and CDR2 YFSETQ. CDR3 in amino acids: CASSLGLADYYNEQFF. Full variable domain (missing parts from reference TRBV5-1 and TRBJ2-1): KAGVTQTPRYLIKTRGQQVTLSCSPISGHRSVSWYQQTPGQGLQFLFEYFSETQRNKGNFPGRFSGRQFSNSRSEMNVSTLELGDSALYLCASSLGLADYYNEQFFGPGTRLTVL.

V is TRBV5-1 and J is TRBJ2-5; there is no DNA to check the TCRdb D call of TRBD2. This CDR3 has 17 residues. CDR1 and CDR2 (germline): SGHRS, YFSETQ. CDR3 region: CASSSSGLAGLQETQYF. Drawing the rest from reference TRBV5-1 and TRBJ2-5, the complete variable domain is KAGVTQTPRYLIKTRGQQVTLSCSPISGHRSVSWYQQTPGQGLQFLFEYFSETQRNKGNFPGRFSGRQFSNSRSEMNVSTLELGDSALYLCASSSSGLAGLQETQYFGPGTRLLVL.

CDR3 sequence reads: CASSPGAANLYEQYF. The chain uses TRBV5-1 and TRBJ2-7; TCRdb's D gene call, TRBD1, goes unchecked for lack of DNA. CDR1 is SGHRS, CDR2 YFSETQ, per germline. The CDR3 length is 15 residues.

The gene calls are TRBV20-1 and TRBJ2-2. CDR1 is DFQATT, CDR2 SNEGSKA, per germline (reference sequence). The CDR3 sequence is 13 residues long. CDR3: CSARSLGTGELFF.

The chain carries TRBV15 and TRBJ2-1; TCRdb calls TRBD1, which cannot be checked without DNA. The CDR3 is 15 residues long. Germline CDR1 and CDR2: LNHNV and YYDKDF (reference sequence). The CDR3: CATSRDRTDYNEQFF.

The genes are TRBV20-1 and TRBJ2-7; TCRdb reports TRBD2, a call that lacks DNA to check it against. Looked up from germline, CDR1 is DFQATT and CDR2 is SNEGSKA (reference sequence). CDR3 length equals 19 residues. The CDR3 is CSAYALAAGRGFSSYEQYF.

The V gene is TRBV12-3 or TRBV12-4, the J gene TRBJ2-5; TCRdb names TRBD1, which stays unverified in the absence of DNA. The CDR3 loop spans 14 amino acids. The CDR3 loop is CAIRLGGLEETQYF.

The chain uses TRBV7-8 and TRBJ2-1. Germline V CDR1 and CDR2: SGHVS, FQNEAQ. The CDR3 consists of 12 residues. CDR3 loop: CASSKDPNEQFF.

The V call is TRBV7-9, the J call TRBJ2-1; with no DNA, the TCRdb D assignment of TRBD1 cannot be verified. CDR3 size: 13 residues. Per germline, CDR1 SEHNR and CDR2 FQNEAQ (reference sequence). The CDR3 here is CASRGTGVGEQFF. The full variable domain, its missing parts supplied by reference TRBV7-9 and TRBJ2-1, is DTGVSQNPRHKITKRGQNVTFRCDPISEHNRLYWYRQTLGQGPEFLTYFQNEAQLEKSRLLSDRFSAERPKGSFSTLEIQRTEQGDSAMYLCASRGTGVGEQFFGPGTRLTVL.

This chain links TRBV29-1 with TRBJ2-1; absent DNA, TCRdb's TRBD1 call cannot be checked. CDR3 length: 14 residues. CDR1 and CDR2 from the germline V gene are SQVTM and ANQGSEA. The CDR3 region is CSVERTGGYNEQFF.

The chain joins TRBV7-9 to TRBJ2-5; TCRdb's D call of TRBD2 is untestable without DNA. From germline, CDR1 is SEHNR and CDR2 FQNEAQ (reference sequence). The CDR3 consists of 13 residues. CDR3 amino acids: CASSSSSGETQYF.

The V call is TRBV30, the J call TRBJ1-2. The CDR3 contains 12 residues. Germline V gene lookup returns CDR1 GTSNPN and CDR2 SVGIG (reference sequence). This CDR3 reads CAWMDANYGYTF.

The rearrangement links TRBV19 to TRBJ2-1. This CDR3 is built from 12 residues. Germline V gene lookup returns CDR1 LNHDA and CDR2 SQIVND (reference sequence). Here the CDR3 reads CASSHGYNEQFF.

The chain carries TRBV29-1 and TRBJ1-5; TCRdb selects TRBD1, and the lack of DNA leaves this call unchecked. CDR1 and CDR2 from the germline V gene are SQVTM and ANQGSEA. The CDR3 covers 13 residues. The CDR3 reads CSVSGQGNQPQHF.

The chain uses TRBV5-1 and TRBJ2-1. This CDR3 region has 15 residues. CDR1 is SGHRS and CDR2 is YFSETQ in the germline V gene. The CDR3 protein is CASSPHFGTLNEQFF.

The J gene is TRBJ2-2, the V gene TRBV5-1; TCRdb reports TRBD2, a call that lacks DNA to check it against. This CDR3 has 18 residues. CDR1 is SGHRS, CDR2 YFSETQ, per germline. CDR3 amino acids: CASSLVGGTLRDTGELFF.

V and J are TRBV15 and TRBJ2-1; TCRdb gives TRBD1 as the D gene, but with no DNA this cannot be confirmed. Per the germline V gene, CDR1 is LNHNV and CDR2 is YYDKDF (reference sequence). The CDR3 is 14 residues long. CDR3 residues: CATSSRDRYNEQFF.